This T cell receptor beta chain was identified during a study of blood T cell repertoires in COVID-19. Categorization into cohorts depended on clinical history that participants reported. In the original processing: Reference gene primer amplification in the assay estimated nucleated cell counts. The method was immunoSEQ multiplex PCR; TCRdb's version includes in-frame clones alone and lacks a portion of them. That table is the source of V, J and clone size, and D and trimming were worked out from the DNA. There are hundreds of thousands of clones in the sample; approximately 80% occur only once, and approximately 4.6% lies in the top ten. The germline gives CDR1 SQVTM, CDR2 ANQGSEA. Trimming cost V 7 bases and J 3 bases; bases outside gene matches: 8. CDR3 length equals 14 residues.

The material sequenced was PBMCs or T cells enriched from blood (not recorded which). The V gene is TRBV29-1, the J gene TRBJ1-4; 7 bases are a match to TRBD1. The receptor's source is a young man with acute COVID-19. CDR3 coding DNA: TGCAGCGCTCTATTCAGGGGGTCTAATGAAAAACTGTTTTTT. Translating it yields CSALFRGSNEKLFF. Looking up the rest from reference TRBV29-1 and TRBJ1-4 gives the full variable domain: SAVISQKPSRDICQRGTSLTIQCQVDSQVTMMFWYRQQPGQSLTLIATANQGSEATYESGFVIDKFPISRPNLTFSTLTVSNMSPEDSSIYLCSALFRGSNEKLFFGSGTQLSVL.